Listed here are 22 T cell receptor beta chains from one sample, sequenced in a study of blood T cell repertoires in COVID-19. Here immunoSEQ multiplex PCR was the method, and the copy in TCRdb shows in-frame clones only, minus some. The top ten hold around 1% of the sample, which has approximately 330,000 clones, almost 90% seen once. The sample taken for sequencing was peripheral blood. The receptors derive from a woman aged 40 to 50 with COVID-19, enrolled during active disease.

The chain joins TRBV6-2 or TRBV6-3 to TRBJ2-1; D is ambiguous. The germline V gene encodes CDR1 MNHEY and CDR2 SVGEGT. V lost 5 bases and J lost 0, with 11 bases in between. This CDR3 contains 15 residues. CDR3 amino acids: CASSGRRNSYNEQFF. In nucleotides, the CDR3 is TGTGCCAGCAGTGGTCGGAGAAACTCCTACAATGAGCAGTTCTTC.

In its sample, this clone was seen a few times. This chain links TRBV13 with TRBJ2-1; no clear D. V dropped 3 bases and J dropped 5 bases, with 17 bases sitting between them. The CDR3 runs 16 residues. Germline CDR1 and CDR2: PRHDT and FYEKMQ (reference sequence). This CDR3 reads CASSFPNPSWDNEQFF. The CDR3 region has the DNA TGTGCCAGCAGCTTCCCTAACCCTAGTTGGGACAATGAGCAGTTCTTC.

This clone was detected a few times. This chain joins TRBV6-5 and TRBJ2-7; D possibly corresponds to TRBD2 (5 bases). The V end was cut by 6 bases, the J end by 3 bases, with 15 bases between. CDR3 length: 14 amino acids. Germline V lookup: CDR1 MNHEY, CDR2 SVGAGI. CDR3 bases: TGTGCCAGCAGCCCCCGGAACGGGGACTACGAGCAGTACTTC. Its translation is CASSPRNGDYEQYF.

The chain uses TRBV5-1 and TRBJ2-1, with D uncertain. From germline, CDR1 is SGHRS and CDR2 YFSETQ. Trimming removed 1 base at V and 3 bases at J, with 14 bases between. This CDR3 spans 16 amino acids. The chain's CDR3 is CASSLFQSADYNEQFF. The CDR3 nucleotides are TGCGCCAGCAGCTTGTTCCAGTCCGCCGACTACAATGAGCAGTTCTTC.

The chain links TRBV19 to TRBJ1-1, with D hard to call. CDR3 length equals 11 residues. Per germline, CDR1 LNHDA and CDR2 SQIVND (reference sequence). V dropped 8 bases and J dropped 5 bases, with 9 bases sitting between them. DNA for the CDR3: TGTGCCAGTCTTAAGCGGACTGAAGCTTTCTTT. It is translated as CASLKRTEAFF.

The chain links TRBV19 to TRBJ1-2; TRBD1 is a possible D gene (5 bases). This CDR3 spans 14 amino acids. V lost 9 bases, J lost 2 bases, and 16 bases lay in between. The germline CDR1 and CDR2 sequences are LNHDA and SQIVND (reference sequence). In nucleotides, the CDR3 is TGTGCCAGCATACATCGGGGGGAAAACTATGGCTACACCTTC. Translating it yields CASIHRGENYGYTF.

This rearrangement joins TRBV19 to TRBJ2-1, with 10 bases fitting TRBD2. The length of the CDR3 is 12 residues. The germline gives CDR1 LNHDA, CDR2 SQIVND (reference sequence). Trimming cost V 6 bases and J 14 bases; bases outside gene matches: 7. This CDR3 is CASSTSGRAEFF. In nucleotides, the CDR3 is TGTGCCAGTAGCACGAGCGGGAGGGCCGAGTTCTTC.

The chain's CDR3 is CASSSDTGRNQPQHF. CDR3 in DNA: TGTGCCAGCAGTTCCGATACAGGGAGAAATCAGCCCCAGCATTTT. The chain recombines TRBV28 with TRBJ1-5; a weak D match, TRBD1 (6 bases). V was clipped by 4 bases and J by 4 bases, with 14 bases between them. Looked up from germline, CDR1 is MDHEN and CDR2 is SYDVKM. The CDR3 is made up of 15 amino acids. The whole variable domain, remainder taken from reference TRBV28 and TRBJ1-5, is DVKVTQSSRYLVKRTGEKVFLECVQDMDHENMFWYRQDPGLGLRLIYFSYDVKMKEKGDIPEGYSVSREKKERFSLILESASTNQTSMYLCASSSDTGRNQPQHFGDGTRLSIL.

The chain uses TRBV7-9 and TRBJ2-5; 8 bases are shared with TRBD1. Looked up from germline, CDR1 is SEHNR and CDR2 is FQNEAQ (reference sequence). The CDR3 extends over 16 amino acids. The trim removed 5 bases at V and 1 base at J, leaving 9 bases unmatched. CDR3 region: CASSAGQVPPQETQYF. The CDR3 nucleotides read TGTGCCAGCAGCGCGGGACAGGTCCCGCCCCAAGAGACCCAGTACTTC.

The rearrangement links TRBV3-1 (or the pseudogene TRBV3-2) to TRBJ1-5; 10 nucleotides match TRBD1. Germline V gives CDR1 LGHDT, CDR2 YNNKEL (reference sequence). The CDR3 totals 14 residues. Germline trimming cut 4 bases from V and 7 bases from J; bases unmatched to any gene: 4. CDR3 amino acids: CASSLGTGEQPQHF. The CDR3 coding sequence is TGTGCCAGCAGCCTCGGGACAGGGGAGCAGCCCCAGCATTTT.

This chain uses TRBV6-5 with TRBJ1-4, with TRBD1 as a possible D gene (5 bases). Germline loops: CDR1 MNHEY, CDR2 SVGAGI. The CDR3 covers 13 residues. Trimming took off 4 bases at V and 7 bases at J, with 10 bases between the two ends. The CDR3 loop reads CASSSGLTEKLFF. CDR3 in DNA: TGTGCCAGCAGTTCGGGACTGACTGAAAAACTGTTTTTT.

The chain carries TRBV28 and TRBJ1-3, with D tentatively TRBD1 (5 bases). CDR3 size: 17 residues. V was clipped by 5 bases and J by 0 bases, with 17 bases between them. Germline values: CDR1 MDHEN, CDR2 SYDVKM. In DNA, the CDR3 is TGTGCCAGCAGTCCGCCGGGCAGGGACTTCTCTGGAAACACCATATATTTT. This translates into CASSPPGRDFSGNTIYF.

The genes are TRBV4-3 and TRBJ1-2, with 7 nucleotides matching TRBD1. The germline V gene has CDR1 LGHNA and CDR2 YSLEER. J gave up 0 bases and V 1 base, and 8 bases lay outside the gene matches. The CDR3 spans 17 residues. The CDR3 region is CASSQGIGGLANYGYTF. The DNA for the CDR3 is TGCGCCAGCAGCCAAGGGATAGGGGGCTTAGCTAACTATGGCTACACCTTC.

The V gene is TRBV9, the J gene TRBJ1-1; TRBD1 aligns across 7 bases. Germline V gives CDR1 SGDLS, CDR2 YYNGEE. The V segment lost 4 bases and the J segment 3 bases; nucleotides outside the gene matches: 9. This CDR3 is built from 15 residues. CDR3 region: CASSSETGSYTEAFF. CDR3 DNA sequence: TGTGCCAGCAGCTCCGAGACAGGGAGCTACACTGAAGCTTTCTTT.

This clone was observed a few times. The V gene is TRBV19, the J gene TRBJ1-5, with 8 bases aligning to TRBD1. CDR1 and CDR2 from the germline V gene are LNHDA and SQIVND (reference sequence). V trimming: 4 bases; J trimming: 7 bases; junction bases outside the gene matches: 9. The CDR3 has 15 amino acids. This CDR3 reads CASSTSPTGEQPQHF. For the CDR3, the DNA is TGTGCCAGTAGTACGAGCCCGACAGGGGAGCAGCCCCAGCATTTT.

This chain connects TRBV19 to TRBJ1-2; D possibly corresponds to TRBD1 (5 bases). The length of the CDR3 is 13 residues. Germline assignment: CDR1 LNHDA and CDR2 SQIVND (reference sequence). Trimming removed 9 bases from V and 5 bases from J, with 16 bases in between. The chain's CDR3 is CASRDSGSYGYTF. The CDR3 DNA is TGTGCCAGCAGAGACAGTGGATCGTATGGCTACACCTTC.

The V call is TRBV19, the J call TRBJ2-5, with D maybe TRBD2 (6 bases). This CDR3 has 16 residues. CDR1 and CDR2 from the germline V gene are LNHDA and SQIVND (reference sequence). The ends were cut back, 6 bases at V and 2 bases at J, with 19 bases in the middle. CDR3 amino acids: CASSIRAGRLQETQYF. The DNA for the CDR3 is TGTGCCAGTAGCATACGAGCGGGCCGACTTCAAGAGACCCAGTACTTC.

V gene TRBV5-1 combines with J gene TRBJ2-3; tentatively, D is TRBD1 (6 bases). Germline values: CDR1 SGHRS, CDR2 YFSETQ. V was trimmed by 3 bases and J by 2 bases, leaving 13 bases between them. The length of the CDR3 is 15 residues. CDR3 in amino acids: CASSYTGLDTDTQYF. The CDR3 DNA is TGCGCCAGCAGCTATACAGGGTTGGACACAGATACGCAGTATTTT.

This chain joins TRBV7-3 and TRBJ2-7; 8 bases align to TRBD1. CDR3 length: 20 residues. CDR1 SGHTA and CDR2 FQGTGA come from the germline V gene. J gave up 5 bases and V 4 bases, and 25 bases lay outside the gene matches. The CDR3: CASSSAGPRQGQSWTNEQYF. The CDR3 DNA reads as TGTGCCAGCAGCTCGGCGGGCCCCCGACAGGGGCAGTCCTGGACGAACGAGCAGTACTTC.

The chain has TRBV19 and TRBJ1-2; TRBD1 aligns across 7 bases. Germline CDR1 reads LNHDA; CDR2 reads SQIVND (reference sequence). J lost 3 bases, V lost 7 bases, and 11 bases had no gene match. There are 15 residues in the CDR3. The CDR3 sequence: CASMEPRQGDYGYTF. The DNA for the CDR3 is TGTGCCAGTATGGAACCCAGGCAGGGGGACTATGGCTACACCTTC.

The chain couples TRBV5-4 to TRBJ2-1, with a possible D match to TRBD2 (7 bases). The germline V gene has CDR1 SGHNT and CDR2 YYREEE (reference sequence). V lost 0 bases and J lost 3, with 13 bases in between. CDR3 length: 16 amino acids. The DNA for the CDR3 is TGTGCCAGCAGCTTGGGGGGGGCTAGCGGCTACAATGAGCAGTTCTTC. Protein: CASSLGGASGYNEQFF.

This chain joins TRBV5-1 and TRBJ2-1; 10 bases agree with TRBD2. The CDR3 is made up of 16 amino acids. The germline gives CDR1 SGHRS, CDR2 YFSETQ. V lost 2 bases to trimming and J lost 3 bases; unmatched junction nucleotides: 5. This CDR3 reads CASSLNGLADYNEQFF. The CDR3 DNA reads as TGCGCCAGCAGCTTAAACGGACTAGCGGACTACAATGAGCAGTTCTTC.